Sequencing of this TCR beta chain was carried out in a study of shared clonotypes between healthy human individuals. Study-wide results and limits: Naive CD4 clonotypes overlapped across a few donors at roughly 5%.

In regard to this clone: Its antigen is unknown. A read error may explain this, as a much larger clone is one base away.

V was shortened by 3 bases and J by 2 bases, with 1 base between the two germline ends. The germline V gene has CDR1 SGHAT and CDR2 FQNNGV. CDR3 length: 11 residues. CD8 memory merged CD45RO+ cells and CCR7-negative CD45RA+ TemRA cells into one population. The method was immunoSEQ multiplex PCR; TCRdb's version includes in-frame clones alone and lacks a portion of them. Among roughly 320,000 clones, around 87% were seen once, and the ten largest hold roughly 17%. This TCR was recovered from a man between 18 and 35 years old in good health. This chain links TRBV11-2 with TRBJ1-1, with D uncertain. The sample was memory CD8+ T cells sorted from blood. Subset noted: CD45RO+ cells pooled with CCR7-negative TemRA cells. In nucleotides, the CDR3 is TGTGCCAGCAGCTTCAACACTGAAGCTTTCTTT. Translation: CASSFNTEAFF. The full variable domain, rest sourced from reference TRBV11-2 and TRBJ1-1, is EAGVAQSPRYKIIEKRQSVAFWCNPISGHATLYWYQQILGQGPKLLIQFQNNGVVDDSQLPKDRFSAERLKGVDSTLKIQPAKLEDSAVYLCASSFNTEAFFGQGTRLTVV.